One T cell receptor (beta chain) is described in this entry. Antigen specificity is unknown. This entry is derived from a study of cytomegalovirus exposure and HLA in healthy donors. Study-wide points: Reports indicate that TCR beta sequences accurately predicted the HLA-A and HLA-B alleles of most subjects. When a later analysis compared HLA-associated TCR beta chains with equally common others, the HLA-associated chains turned out to be more clonally expanded and to have lower generation probabilities. Follow-up analysis seemed to connect common viral pathogens with several of the most significant clusters identified.

The trim removed 6 bases at V and 0 bases at J, leaving 5 bases unmatched. Germline-derived CDR1 and CDR2 are MDHEN and SYDVKM. The CDR3 runs to 15 residues. The study ran its PCR with 60 Vbeta and 13 Jbeta primers. The table came from immunoSEQ multiplex PCR; TCRdb's copy has only in-frame clones and leaves some out. This listing includes about 51,000 clones. The V and J genes are TRBV28 and TRBJ1-5; 7 bases align to TRBD1. This receptor was identified in a man aged 35 to 55 in good health and CMV-seropositive. Sequencing was performed on PBMCs. In DNA, the CDR3 is TGTGCCAGCAGACCAGACAGGGATAGCAATCAGCCCCAGCATTTT. Translated: CASRPDRDSNQPQHF. The full variable domain, rest sourced from reference TRBV28 and TRBJ1-5, is DVKVTQSSRYLVKRTGEKVFLECVQDMDHENMFWYRQDPGLGLRLIYFSYDVKMKEKGDIPEGYSVSREKKERFSLILESASTNQTSMYLCASRPDRDSNQPQHFGDGTRLSIL.